This T cell receptor (beta chain) was captured in a study of T-cell memory formation after mild COVID-19. Ten or more counts support this clonotype. TCRdb recomputed calls from the 5' RACE reads with MiXCR, one row per CDR3 protein. The sample includes around 180,000 distinct CDR3 sequences, under 20% of them seen just once. This TCR came from a man between 18 and 29 years old who had mild COVID-19 (a few samples of this study predate the infection). Cell type and time point are not known. Sequencing was done on a sample of PBMCs or a T cell subset sorted from them (not recorded which).

In nucleotides, the CDR3 is TGTGCCAGCAGTTCCCGGGGGGGACAGCATCAGCCCCAGCATTTT. Translated: CASSSRGGQHQPQHF. The chain uses TRBV11-2 and TRBJ1-5, with 7 bases fitting TRBD1. The CDR3 totals 15 residues. The junction had 10 bases not matched to a gene; V was cut back by 6 bases and J by 5 bases. Germline CDR1 and CDR2: SGHAT and FQNNGV.